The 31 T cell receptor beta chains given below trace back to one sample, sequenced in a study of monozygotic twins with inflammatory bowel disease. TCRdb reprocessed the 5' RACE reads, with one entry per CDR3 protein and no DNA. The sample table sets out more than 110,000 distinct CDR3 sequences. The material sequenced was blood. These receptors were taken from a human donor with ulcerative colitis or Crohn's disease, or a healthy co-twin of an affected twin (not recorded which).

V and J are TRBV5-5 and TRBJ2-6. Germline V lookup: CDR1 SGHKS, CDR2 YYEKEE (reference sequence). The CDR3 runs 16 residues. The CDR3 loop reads CASSLDRSSGANVLTF.

The CDR3 loop reads CASSQPLDIIYNEQFF. V usage is TRBV6-2 or TRBV6-3 and J usage is TRBJ2-1; TCRdb outputs TRBD1, but without DNA this stays unchecked. This CDR3 spans 16 amino acids. Germline V CDR1 and CDR2: MNHEY, SVGEGT.

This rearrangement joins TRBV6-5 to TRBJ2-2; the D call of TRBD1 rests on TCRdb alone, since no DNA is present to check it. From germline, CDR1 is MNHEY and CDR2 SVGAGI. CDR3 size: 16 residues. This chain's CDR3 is CASSYSGRGRLGELFF.

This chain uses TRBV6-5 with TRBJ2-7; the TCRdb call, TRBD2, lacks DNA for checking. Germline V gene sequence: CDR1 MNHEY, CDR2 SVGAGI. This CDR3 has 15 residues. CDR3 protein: CASSYLASGTYEQYF.

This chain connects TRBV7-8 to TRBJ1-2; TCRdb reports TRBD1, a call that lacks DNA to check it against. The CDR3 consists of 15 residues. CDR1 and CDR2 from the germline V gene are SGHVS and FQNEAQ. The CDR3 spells CASSLTGQGSYGYTF.

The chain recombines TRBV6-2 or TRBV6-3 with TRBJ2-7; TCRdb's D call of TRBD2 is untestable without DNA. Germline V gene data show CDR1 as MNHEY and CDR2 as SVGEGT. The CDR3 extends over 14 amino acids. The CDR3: CASRVSGSFNEQYF.

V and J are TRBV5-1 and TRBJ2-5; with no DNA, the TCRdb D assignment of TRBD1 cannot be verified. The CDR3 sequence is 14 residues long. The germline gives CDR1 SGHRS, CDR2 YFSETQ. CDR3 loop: CASMGVPEGETQYF.

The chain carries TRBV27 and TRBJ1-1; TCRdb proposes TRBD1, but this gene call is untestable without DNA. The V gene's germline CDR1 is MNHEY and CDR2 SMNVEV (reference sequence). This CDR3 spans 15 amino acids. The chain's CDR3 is CASIPPLGAPAEAFF.

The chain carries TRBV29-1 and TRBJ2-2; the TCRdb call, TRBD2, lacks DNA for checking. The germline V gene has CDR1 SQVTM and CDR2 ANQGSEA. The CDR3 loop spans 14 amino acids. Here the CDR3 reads CSVQGGRAVGELFF.

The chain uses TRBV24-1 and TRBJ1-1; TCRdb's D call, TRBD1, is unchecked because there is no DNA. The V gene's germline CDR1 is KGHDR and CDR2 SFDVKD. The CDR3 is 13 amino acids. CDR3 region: CATSKSGAPEAFF.

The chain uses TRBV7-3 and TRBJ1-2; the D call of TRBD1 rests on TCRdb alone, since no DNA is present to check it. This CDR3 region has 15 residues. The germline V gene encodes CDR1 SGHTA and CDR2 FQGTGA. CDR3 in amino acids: CASSLTGQGASGYTF.

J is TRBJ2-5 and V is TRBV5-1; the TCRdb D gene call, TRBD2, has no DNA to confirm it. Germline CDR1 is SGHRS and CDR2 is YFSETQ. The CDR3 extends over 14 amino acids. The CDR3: CASSPGTRAETQYF.

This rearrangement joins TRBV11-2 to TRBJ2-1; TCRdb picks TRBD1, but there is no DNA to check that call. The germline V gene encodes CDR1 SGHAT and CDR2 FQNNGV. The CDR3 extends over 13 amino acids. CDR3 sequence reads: CASSKQGVDEQFF.

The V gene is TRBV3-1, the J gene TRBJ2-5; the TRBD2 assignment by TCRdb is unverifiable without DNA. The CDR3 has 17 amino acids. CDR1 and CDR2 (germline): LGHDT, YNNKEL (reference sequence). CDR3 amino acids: CASSPSGRGASEETQYF.

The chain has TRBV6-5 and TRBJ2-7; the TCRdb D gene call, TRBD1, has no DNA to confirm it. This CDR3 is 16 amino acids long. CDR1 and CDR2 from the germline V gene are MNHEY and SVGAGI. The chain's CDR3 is CASSYAGGQGAREQYF.

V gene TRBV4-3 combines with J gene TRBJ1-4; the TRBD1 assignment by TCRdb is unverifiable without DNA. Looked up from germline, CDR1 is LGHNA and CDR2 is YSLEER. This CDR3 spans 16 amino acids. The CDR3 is CASSLRRPGGGEKLFF.

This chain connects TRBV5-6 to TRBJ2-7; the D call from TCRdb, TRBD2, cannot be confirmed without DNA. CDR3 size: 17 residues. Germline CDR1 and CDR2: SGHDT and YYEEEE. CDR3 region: CASNSGTSGRNSYEQYF.

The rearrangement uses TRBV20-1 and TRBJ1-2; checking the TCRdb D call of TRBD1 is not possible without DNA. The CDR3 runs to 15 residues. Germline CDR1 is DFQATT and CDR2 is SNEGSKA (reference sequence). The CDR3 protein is CSAKRTGQGIYGYTF.

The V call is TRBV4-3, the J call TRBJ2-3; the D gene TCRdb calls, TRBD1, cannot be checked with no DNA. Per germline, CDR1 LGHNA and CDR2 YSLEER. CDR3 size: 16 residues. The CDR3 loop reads CASSQGGGSRTDTQYF.

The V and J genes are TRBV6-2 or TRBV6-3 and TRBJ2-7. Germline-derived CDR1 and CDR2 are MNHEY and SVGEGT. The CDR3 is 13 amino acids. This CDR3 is CASSSYSSYEQYF.

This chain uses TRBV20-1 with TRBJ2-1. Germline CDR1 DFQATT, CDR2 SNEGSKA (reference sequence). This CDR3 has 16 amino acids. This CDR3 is CSARDGRVSSYNEQFF.

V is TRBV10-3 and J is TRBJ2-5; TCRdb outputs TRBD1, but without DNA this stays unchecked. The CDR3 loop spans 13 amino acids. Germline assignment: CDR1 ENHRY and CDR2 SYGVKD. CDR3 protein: CAIGTGPKETQYF.

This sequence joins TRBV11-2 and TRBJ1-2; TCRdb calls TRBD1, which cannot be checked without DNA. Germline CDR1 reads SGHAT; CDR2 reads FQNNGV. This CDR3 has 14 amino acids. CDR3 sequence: CASSLNRDRAGYTF.

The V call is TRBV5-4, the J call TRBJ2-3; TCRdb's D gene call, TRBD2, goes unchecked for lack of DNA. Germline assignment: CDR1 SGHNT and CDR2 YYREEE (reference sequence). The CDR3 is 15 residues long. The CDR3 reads CASRTSSLGTDTQYF.

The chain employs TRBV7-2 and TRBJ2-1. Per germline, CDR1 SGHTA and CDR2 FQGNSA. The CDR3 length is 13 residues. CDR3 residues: CASSFQVYNEQFF. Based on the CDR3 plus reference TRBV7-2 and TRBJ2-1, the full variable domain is GAGVSQSPSNKVTEKGKDVELRCDPISGHTALYWYRQSLGQGLEFLIYFQGNSAPDKSGLPSDRFSAERTGGSVSTLTIQRTQQEDSAVYLCASSFQVYNEQFFGPGTRLTVL.

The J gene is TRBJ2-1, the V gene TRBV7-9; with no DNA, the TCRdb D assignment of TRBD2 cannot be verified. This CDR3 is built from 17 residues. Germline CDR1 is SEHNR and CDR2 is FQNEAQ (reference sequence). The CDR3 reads CASSSRESGTSRNEQFF.

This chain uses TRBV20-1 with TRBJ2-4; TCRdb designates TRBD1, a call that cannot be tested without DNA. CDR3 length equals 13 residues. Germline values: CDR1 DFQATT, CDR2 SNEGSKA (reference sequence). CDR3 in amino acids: CSARGAGHNIQYF.

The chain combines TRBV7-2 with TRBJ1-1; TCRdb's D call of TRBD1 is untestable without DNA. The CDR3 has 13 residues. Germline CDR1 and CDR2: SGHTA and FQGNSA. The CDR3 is CASSFNRVTEAFF.

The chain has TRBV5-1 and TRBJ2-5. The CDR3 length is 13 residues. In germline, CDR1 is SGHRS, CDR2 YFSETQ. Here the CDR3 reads CASNWGQQETQYF.

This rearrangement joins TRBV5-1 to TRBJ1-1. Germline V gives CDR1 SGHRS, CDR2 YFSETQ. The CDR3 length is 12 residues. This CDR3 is CASSFHDSEAFF.

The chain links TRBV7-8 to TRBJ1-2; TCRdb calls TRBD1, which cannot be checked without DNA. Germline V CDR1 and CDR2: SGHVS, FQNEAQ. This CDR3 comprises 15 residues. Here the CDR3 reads CASSLAYRGQDGYTF. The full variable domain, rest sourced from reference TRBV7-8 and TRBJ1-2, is GAGVSQSPRYKVAKRGQDVALRCDPISGHVSLFWYQQALGQGPEFLTYFQNEAQLDKSGLPSDRFFAERPEGSVSTLKIQRTQQEDSAVYLCASSLAYRGQDGYTFGSGTRLTVV.